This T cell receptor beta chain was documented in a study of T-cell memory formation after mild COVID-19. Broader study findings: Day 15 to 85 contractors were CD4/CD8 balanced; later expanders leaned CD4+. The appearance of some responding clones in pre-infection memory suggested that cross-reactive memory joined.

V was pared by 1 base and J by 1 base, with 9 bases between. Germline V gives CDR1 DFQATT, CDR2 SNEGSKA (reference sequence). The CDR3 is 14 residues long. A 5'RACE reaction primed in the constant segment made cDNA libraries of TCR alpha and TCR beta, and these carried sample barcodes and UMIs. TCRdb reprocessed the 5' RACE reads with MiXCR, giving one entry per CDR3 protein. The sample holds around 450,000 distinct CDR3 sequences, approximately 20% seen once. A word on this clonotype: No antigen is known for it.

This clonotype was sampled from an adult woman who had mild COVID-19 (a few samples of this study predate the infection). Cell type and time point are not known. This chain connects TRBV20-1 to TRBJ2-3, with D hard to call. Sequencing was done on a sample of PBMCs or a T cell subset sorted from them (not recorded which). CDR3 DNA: TGCAGTGCTAGAGTGATTACGGGCACAGATACGCAGTATTTT. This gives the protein CSARVITGTDTQYF.